The 8 T cell receptor beta chains below were found in one sample sequenced in a study of T cells after yellow fever vaccination. TCRdb ran MiXCR on the 5' RACE reads and lists one entry per CDR3 protein. The table lists roughly 340,000 distinct CDR3 sequences, approximately 4% of them singletons, with 20% to 30% in the top ten. This material consisted of PBMCs, taken 5 days after the yellow fever booster vaccination. The receptor set was obtained from a young man who received the YFV17D yellow fever vaccine.

The chain joins TRBV12-3 or TRBV12-4 to TRBJ2-1; a weak D match, TRBD2 (6 bases). This CDR3 contains 15 residues. Trimming took off 4 bases at V and 8 bases at J, with 18 bases between the two ends. As DNA, the CDR3 is TGTGCCAGCAGTTACGGGACTGGCTTTGTCCATGAGCAGTTCTTC. Residues: CASSYGTGFVHEQFF.

This clonotype has a count of ten or more. The chain links TRBV3-1 to TRBJ1-3, with TRBD1 matching 7 bases. V gave up 6 bases and J gave up 2 bases; unmatched junction bases: 7. CDR3 length equals 15 residues. Germline assignment: CDR1 LGHDT and CDR2 YNNKEL (reference sequence). This chain's CDR3 is CASSQTGHAGNTIYF. The CDR3 bases are TGTGCCAGCAGTCAGACAGGGCATGCTGGAAACACCATATATTTT. Variable domain in full (rest from reference TRBV3-1 and TRBJ1-3): DTAVSQTPKYLVTQMGNDKSIKCEQNLGHDTMYWYKQDSKKFLKIMFSYNNKELIINETVPNRFSPKSPDKAHLNLHINSLELGDSAVYFCASSQTGHAGNTIYFGEGSWLTVV.

This clonotype was seen more than once but under ten times. The CDR3 DNA is TGTGCCAGCAGTTATGGGGCAGGGGGGTATGAGCAGTTCTTC. Translating it yields CASSYGAGGYEQFF. V usage is TRBV6-5 and J usage is TRBJ2-1; D possibly corresponds to TRBD1 (7 bases). Germline V CDR1 and CDR2: MNHEY, SVGAGI. The ends were cut back, 3 bases at V and 8 bases at J, with 14 bases in the middle. This CDR3 is built from 14 residues.

This clonotype has only a few counts. The V gene is TRBV4-2, the J gene TRBJ2-1; tentative D call: TRBD1 (6 bases). CDR3 size: 15 residues. The V gene lost 5 bases and the J gene lost 7 bases, with 18 bases spanning the gap. In germline, CDR1 is LGHNA, CDR2 YNFKEQ. As DNA, the CDR3 is TGTGCCAGCAGCGTTGGACAAGGGGGAGAGAATGAGCAGTTCTTC. Translation gives CASSVGQGGENEQFF.

The V gene is TRBV28, the J gene TRBJ1-1; 11 positions agree with TRBD1. The CDR3 totals 11 residues. Germline trimming cut 6 bases from V and 11 bases from J; bases unmatched to any gene: 2. Germline-derived CDR1 and CDR2 are MDHEN and SYDVKM. The chain's CDR3 is CASRGQGGAFF. For the CDR3, the DNA is TGTGCCAGCAGGGGACAGGGGGGGGCTTTCTTT.

The genes are TRBV15 and TRBJ2-7; D perhaps matches TRBD1 (5 bases). The CDR3 spans 13 residues. V was trimmed by 6 bases and J by 0 bases, leaving 9 bases between them. Germline V gives CDR1 LNHNV, CDR2 YYDKDF (reference sequence). The CDR3 protein is CATRTVGSYEQYF. For the CDR3, the DNA is TGTGCCACCAGGACAGTAGGCTCCTACGAGCAGTACTTC.

The chain employs TRBV6-2 or TRBV6-3 and TRBJ2-5, with D possibly matching TRBD2 (5 bases). This CDR3 is 15 amino acids long. V lost 6 bases to trimming and J lost 2 bases, with 16 bases between them. The germline CDR1 and CDR2 sequences are MNHEY and SVGEGT. The CDR3 sequence is CASSPPSRRQETQYF. CDR3 bases: TGTGCCAGCAGCCCACCTAGCCGGCGGCAAGAGACCCAGTACTTC.

This clonotype was detected only a few times. This rearrangement joins TRBV9 to TRBJ2-4, with D hard to call. V was trimmed by 0 bases and J by 8 bases, leaving 12 bases between them. The CDR3 contains 14 residues. The germline V gene encodes CDR1 SGDLS and CDR2 YYNGEE. In nucleotides, the CDR3 is TGTGCCAGCAGCGTAGGAAGGGATGGGGACATTCAGTACTTC. It codes for CASSVGRDGDIQYF.